The rows below give T cell receptor beta chains drawn from one sample of a study of T cells in Graves' hyperthyroidism and ophthalmopathy. Using its own MiXCR run on the multiplex PCR reads, TCRdb lists one record per CDR3 protein. The sample records a few hundred thousand distinct CDR3 sequences, about 20% being singletons. The sequencing sample was made of blood. Receptor source: a woman aged 18-29 years with Graves' hyperthyroidism. Each CDR3 is given with its conserved first and last residue. Each record gives: clone size, D gene, V gene, J gene, CDR3 DNA, CDR3 protein. A D gene is named only where the DNA matches it firmly. Clone size is given for some rows only: seen once, a few or many times, or a class if the clone is expanded.

few	TRBD1	TRBV6-1	TRBJ1-6	TGTGCCAGCAGTACCTACACGGGACAGTATAATTCACCCCTCCACTTT	CASSTYTGQYNSPLHF
many	NA	TRBV12-3/TRBV12-4	TRBJ1-1	TGTGCCAGCAGTTTCAGAGGTTTGGGTCAGTTGAACACTGAAGCTTTCTTT	CASSFRGLGQLNTEAFF
many	NA	TRBV7-3	TRBJ1-1	TGTGCCAGCAGCTTAAACGAGGGGCTTGGCGCTGAAGCTTTCTTT	CASSLNEGLGAEAFF
many	NA	TRBV20-1	TRBJ2-5	TGCAGTGCTAGAGATGAGGGTCAAGAGACCCAGTACTTC	CSARDEGQETQYF
many	NA	TRBV29-1	TRBJ1-2	TGCAGCGTTGGCCCTACGAGGCGGGGTCAGGGTAACTATGGCTACACCTTC	CSVGPTRRGQGNYGYTF
many	TRBD1	TRBV6-2/TRBV6-3	TRBJ1-1	TGTGCCAGCAGTTACGTACCCCCGCAGGGGGCTTATACTGAAGCTTTCTTT	CASSYVPPQGAYTEAFF
many	NA	TRBV12-3/TRBV12-4	TRBJ2-4	TGTGCCAGCAGTTTACCGGGGATAAACATTCAGTACTTC	CASSLPGINIQYF
many	TRBD1	TRBV20-1	TRBJ1-1	TGCAGTGCTAGAGATCTAAAGGAAGTTAGACAGGGGCACACTGAAGCTTTCTTT	CSARDLKEVRQGHTEAFF
many	NA	TRBV12-3/TRBV12-4	TRBJ1-1	TGTGCCAGCGGCCGCGGGGCGAGCACTGAAGCTTTCTTT	CASGRGASTEAFF
many	NA	TRBV6-2/TRBV6-3	TRBJ1-1	TGTGCCAGCAGCTACGACAGGCTGGACACTGAAGCTTTCTTT	CASSYDRLDTEAFF
many	NA	TRBV7-6	TRBJ2-5	TGTGCCAGCAGCTTAGCCTCTGGAATACAAGAGACCCAGTACTTC	CASSLASGIQETQYF
few	TRBD2	TRBV4-1	TRBJ2-5	TGCGCCAGCAGACCGGGCGGGGGATATACCCAGTACTTC	CASRPGGGYTQYF
many	TRBD2	TRBV6-2/TRBV6-3	TRBJ2-2	TGTGCCAGCGGGCGACTAGCGGGGGCGCCGAGAGGGAACGGGGAGCTGTTTTTT	CASGRLAGAPRGNGELFF
few	NA	TRBV10-3	TRBJ1-1	TGTGCCATCAGTGACCCACGGGCGGGGGATGAAGCTTTCTTT	CAISDPRAGDEAFF
many	NA	TRBV20-1	TRBJ2-5	TGCAGTGCTAGAGATAGGCTAGCGAGGTGGGAGACCCAGTACTTC	CSARDRLARWETQYF
many	NA	TRBV9	TRBJ1-2	TGTGCCAGCAGCGCTCAACAGCAGGAGAACTATGGCTACACCTTC	CASSAQQQENYGYTF
many	TRBD1	TRBV12-3/TRBV12-4	TRBJ2-7	TGTGCCAGCAGTTTATCTGGACAGGGGGCGTACGAGCAGTACTTC	CASSLSGQGAYEQYF
many	NA	TRBV6-1	TRBJ1-5	TGTGCCAGCAGGGAAAGGGGTCAGCCCCAGCATTTT	CASRERGQPQHF
many	NA	TRBV5-1	TRBJ1-2	TGCGCCAGCAGCTCGACAGCAGTCTATGGCTACACCTTC	CASSSTAVYGYTF
many	NA	TRBV12-3/TRBV12-4	TRBJ1-5	TGTGCCAGCAGTTTAGTGTATTTGGGCGGTCAGCCCCAGCATTTT	CASSLVYLGGQPQHF
NA	TRBD1	TRBV25-1	TRBJ2-2	TGTGCCAGCAGTGAAGTCAGGGGGCACACCGGGGAGCTGTTTTTT	CASSEVRGHTGELFF
few	TRBD1	TRBV19	TRBJ1-1	TGTGCCAGTACCAGGACAGGGGCAAACACTGAAGCTTTCTTT	CASTRTGANTEAFF
many	NA	TRBV2	TRBJ1-1	TGTGCCAGCAGTCTCGAAGGGCGAGGGTTGAACACTGAAGCTTTCTTT	CASSLEGRGLNTEAFF
NA	NA	TRBV5-1	TRBJ1-1	TGCGCCAGCAGCCCGGAACGTGGGGCGGGGAACACTGAAGCTTTCTTT	CASSPERGAGNTEAFF
few	NA	TRBV12-3/TRBV12-4	TRBJ1-6	TGTGCCAGCAGTCCTCCTCTCGGCTCCTATAATTCACCCCTCCACTTT	CASSPPLGSYNSPLHF
many	NA	TRBV6-1	TRBJ1-5	TGTGCCAGCAGTGACAGAAGCAATCAGCCCCAGCATTTT	CASSDRSNQPQHF
many	NA	TRBV2	TRBJ1-2	TGTGCCAGCCCTGACAGCTATGGCTACACCTTC	CASPDSYGYTF
NA	NA	TRBV12-3/TRBV12-4	TRBJ1-2	TGTGCCAGCAGTTTATCACCTCCGATTGATGGTTTGGACTATGGCTACACCTTC	CASSLSPPIDGLDYGYTF
NA	TRBD1	TRBV11-3	TRBJ1-5	TGTGCCAGAATCCTACATTCCAGGGGGGGTCAGCCCCAGCATTTT	CARILHSRGGQPQHF
few	NA	TRBV5-1	TRBJ1-1	TGCGCCAGCAGCTTGCTCGGCAACCTGAACACTGAAGCTTTCTTT	CASSLLGNLNTEAFF
few	TRBD2	TRBV7-8	TRBJ2-2	TGTGCCAGCAGCGACCGGGGGGGCTCGAACACCGGGGAGCTGTTTTTT	CASSDRGGSNTGELFF
many	TRBD1	TRBV24-1	TRBJ1-5	TGTGCCACCAGTCTCGGGACAGGGACGCCCCAGCATTTT	CATSLGTGTPQHF
many	NA	TRBV3-1	TRBJ2-7	TGTGCCAGCAGCCACCTTACAGGGTTCAAGACAAGCTACGAGCAGTACTTC	CASSHLTGFKTSYEQYF
few	NA	TRBV3-1	TRBJ2-7	TGTGCCAGCAGCCAAGTAAATGACGAGCAGTACTTC	CASSQVNDEQYF
many	NA	TRBV6-5	TRBJ1-1	TGTGCCAGCAGTCCACAACAAGGGAGTGGGGCTTTCTTT	CASSPQQGSGAFF
many	NA	TRBV6-1	TRBJ1-5	TGTGCCAGCAGTGAAGTGAGGTCGCCCCAGCATTTT	CASSEVRSPQHF
many	TRBD2	TRBV19	TRBJ2-7	TGTGCCAGTAGTTCTAGCGGGGGACGAGGACTCTACGAGCAGTACTTC	CASSSSGGRGLYEQYF
few	NA	TRBV13	TRBJ2-4	TGTGCCAGCAGTACCGGGACGTCGGCCAAAAACATTAAGTACTTC	CASSTGTSAKNIKYF
many	NA	TRBV20-1	TRBJ1-1	TGCAGTGCTAGTGTCGGCAGGAAAACAACTGAAGCTTTCTTT	CSASVGRKTTEAFF
NA	NA	TRBV6-5	TRBJ1-3	TGTGCCAGCAGTTACAAGGGGCCTGGAAACACCATATATTTT	CASSYKGPGNTIYF
many	NA	TRBV7-3	TRBJ2-5	TGTGCCAGCAGCTTAACCCCAGGGGGAGGAGAGACCCAGTACTTC	CASSLTPGGGETQYF
many	NA	TRBV20-1	TRBJ1-2	TGCAGTGCTAGAGGCTACAAGGGGTATGGCTACACCTTC	CSARGYKGYGYTF